Given below is one T cell receptor (beta chain) in context. Antigen specificity is unknown. This sample stems from a study of T-cell memory formation after mild COVID-19. TCRdb redid the calling of the 5' RACE reads with MiXCR, one entry per CDR3 protein. The table has fewer than 550,000 distinct CDR3 sequences, around 20% seen once. Study-wide points: Contracting clones from day 15 to 85 showed balanced CD4/CD8; later expanders favored CD4+. CD4+ contracting clones lay mainly in CM and EM, CD8+ ones in EMRA. Prior to infection, memory already included some responding clones, suggesting cross-reactive memory joined.

Trimming shortened V by 1 base and J by 4 bases, and 6 bases separated the two germline ends. There are 13 residues in the CDR3. Germline V lookup: CDR1 SGHRS, CDR2 YFSETQ. The source material was PBMCs or a T cell subset sorted from them (not recorded which). The V gene is TRBV5-1, the J gene TRBJ1-5; no definite D call. The source is an adult woman who had mild COVID-19 (a few samples of this study predate the infection). Cell type and time point are not known. The CDR3 is CASSLLGNQPQHF. The DNA for the CDR3 is TGCGCCAGCAGCTTGCTCGGGAATCAGCCCCAGCATTTT.